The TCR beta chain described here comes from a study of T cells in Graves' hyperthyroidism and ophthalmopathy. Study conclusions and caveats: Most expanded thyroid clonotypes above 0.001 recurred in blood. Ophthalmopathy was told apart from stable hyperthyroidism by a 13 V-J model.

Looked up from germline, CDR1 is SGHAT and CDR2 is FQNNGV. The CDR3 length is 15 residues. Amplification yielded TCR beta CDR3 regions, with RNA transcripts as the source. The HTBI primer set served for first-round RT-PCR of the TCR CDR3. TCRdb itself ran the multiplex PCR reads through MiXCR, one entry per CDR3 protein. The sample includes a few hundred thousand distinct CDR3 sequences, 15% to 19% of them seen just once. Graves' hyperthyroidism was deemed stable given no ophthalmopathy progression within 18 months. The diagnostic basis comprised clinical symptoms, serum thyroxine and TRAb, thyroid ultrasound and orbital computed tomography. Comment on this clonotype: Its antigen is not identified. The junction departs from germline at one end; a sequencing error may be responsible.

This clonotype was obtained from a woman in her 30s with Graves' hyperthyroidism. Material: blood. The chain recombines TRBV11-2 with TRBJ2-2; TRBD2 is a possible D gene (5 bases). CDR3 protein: CASSSSAVNIGELFF. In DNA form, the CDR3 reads TGTGCCAGCAGCTCGTCAGCGGTGAACATCGGGGAGCTGTTTTTT.